A selection of T cell receptor beta chains follows, all from one sample in a study of blood T cell repertoires in COVID-19. Repertoires were generated with immunoSEQ multiplex PCR, while TCRdb's copy carries only in-frame clones and drops some. The sample includes 24,000 or so clones, about 88% of them seen just once. Sequencing was carried out using peripheral blood. The receptors come from a human donor with acute or convalescent COVID-19. The donor label of this sample is uncertain. CDR3s include the opening cysteine and the closing phenylalanine or tryptophan. A D gene is named only where the DNA matches it firmly. Clone sizes are given selectively: once, few, many, or a class where the clone is expanded.

j_call | d_call | v_call | clone_size | cdr3_nt | cdr3_aa
TRBJ2-1 | TRBD2 | TRBV27 | . | TGTGCCAGCAGTTTATCACTAGCGGGAGCTCTCGTTGAGCAGTTCTTC | CASSLSLAGALVEQFF
TRBJ1-5 | . | TRBV5-6 | . | TGTGCCAGCAGCTCGGGACACTACAATCAGCCCCAGCATTTT | CASSSGHYNQPQHF
TRBJ2-3 | . | TRBV21-1 | . | TGTGCCAGCAGCATTCCAAGGACTAGCGGGGGGGACCCAGATACGCAGTATTTT | CASSIPRTSGGDPDTQYF
TRBJ2-3 | TRBD2 | TRBV28 | . | TGTGCCAGCAGTTTTTTGGGCAGCGGGAGGACAGATACGCAGTATTTT | CASSFLGSGRTDTQYF
TRBJ1-1 | . | TRBV5-1 | . | TGCGCCAGCAGCCCCGGGGGGAGGGGGATACTGAACACTGAAGCTTTCTTT | CASSPGGRGILNTEAFF
TRBJ1-1 | TRBD1 | TRBV6-5 | . | TGTGCCAGCGGACAGGGGATAAGACTGAACACTGAAGCTTTCTTT | CASGQGIRLNTEAFF
TRBJ2-6 | TRBD1 | TRBV30 | . | TGTGCCTGGAGTAGAGAGGGGGCTCTCTCTGGGGCCAACGTCCTGACTTTC | CAWSREGALSGANVLTF
TRBJ1-3 | TRBD1 | TRBV30 | . | TGTGCCTGGAGTTCCCAAGACAGGGTTTCGGGAAACACCATATATTTT | CAWSSQDRVSGNTIYF
TRBJ2-1 | TRBD2 | TRBV7-3 | . | TGTGCCAGCAGCTTAAACCGCGGGGGGGCCTATGAGCAGTTCTTC | CASSLNRGGAYEQFF
TRBJ2-2 | TRBD1 | TRBV11-3 | . | TGTGCCAGCAGCCCTCACAGGGGGCAAACCGGGGAGCTGTTTTTT | CASSPHRGQTGELFF
TRBJ1-2 | . | TRBV19 | . | TGTGCCAGTAGTCCCTCCCCGGGTTTGGGCTATGGCTACACCTTC | CASSPSPGLGYGYTF
TRBJ1-1 | . | TRBV5-4 | . | TGTGCCAGCAGCGGGACGGGGGGGACTGAAGCTTTCTTT | CASSGTGGTEAFF
TRBJ2-2 | . | TRBV7-6 | . | TGTGCCAGCAGCTTAGAGGGGGGGCCGAACACCGGGGAGCTGTTTTTT | CASSLEGGPNTGELFF
TRBJ1-1 | TRBD1 | TRBV5-1 | once | TGCGCCAGCAGCTTGGAAACAGGGGGCTTAGCTTTCTTT | CASSLETGGLAFF
TRBJ2-7 | . | TRBV5-1 | . | TGCGCCAGCAGCCCGGAAGGGACAGTTCAGCGACTAGGCCTTGGCTACGAGCAGTACTTC | CASSPEGTVQRLGLGYEQYF
TRBJ1-2 | TRBD1 | TRBV11-2 | . | TGTGCCAGCAGCTCCGGGACAGGGGGGTCCTATGGCTACACCTTC | CASSSGTGGSYGYTF
TRBJ2-7 | . | TRBV2 | once | TGTGCCAGCAGTGGGAGTAGGGGGGGGATGAACGAGCAGTACTTC | CASSGSRGGMNEQYF
TRBJ1-2 | . | TRBV4-3 | once | TGCGCCAGCAGCCAAGCACCCGGGGGGAACTATGGCTACACCTTC | CASSQAPGGNYGYTF
TRBJ2-3 | TRBD1 | TRBV7-8 | . | TGTGCCAGCAGCTTAGTTGGGACAGGGCTAGATACGCAGTATTTT | CASSLVGTGLDTQYF
TRBJ2-5 | . | TRBV18 | . | TGTGCCAGCTCACCACCGTCCAAGAGGGAGACCCAGTACTTC | CASSPPSKRETQYF
TRBJ2-3 | . | TRBV5-1 | . | TGCGCCAGCAGCTTGGCCTCGGGATGGAGCACAGATACGCAGTATTTT | CASSLASGWSTDTQYF
TRBJ1-1 | TRBD1 | TRBV7-9 | . | TGTGCCAGCAGCTTAGGGGCCGGGACAGGGTGGGAAGCTTTCTTT | CASSLGAGTGWEAFF
TRBJ1-5 | TRBD1 | TRBV7-6 | . | TGTGCCAGCAGCTTAGAGCCCCCAACAGGGGTCTATAGCAATCAGCCCCAGCATTTT | CASSLEPPTGVYSNQPQHF
TRBJ1-1 | . | TRBV7-3 | . | TGTGCCAGCAGCTTATCAGGGGTGGGGAACACTGAAGCTTTCTTT | CASSLSGVGNTEAFF
TRBJ1-2 | TRBD1 | TRBV23-1 | . | TGCGCCAGCAGTCAACGCACAGGGGAGAACTATGGCTACACCTTC | CASSQRTGENYGYTF
TRBJ1-5 | . | TRBV18 | . | TGTGCCAGCTCACCCGGACAGAATCAGCCCCAGCATTTT | CASSPGQNQPQHF
TRBJ1-6 | . | TRBV7-2 | . | TGTGCCAGCAGCTACAACTCCTATAATTCACCCCTCCACTTT | CASSYNSYNSPLHF
TRBJ1-6 | TRBD1 | TRBV5-8 | few | TGTGCCAGCAGCTTGGCCGACAGGGGCAATTCACCCCTCCACTTT | CASSLADRGNSPLHF
TRBJ1-1 | . | TRBV7-8 | . | TGTGCCAGCAGCTTATACGGGGGGCCGAACACTGAAGCTTTCTTT | CASSLYGGPNTEAFF
TRBJ2-3 | TRBD1 | TRBV20-1 | . | TGCAGTGCTAGTTCACAGGGGGCTTTGTACACAGATACGCAGTATTTT | CSASSQGALYTDTQYF
TRBJ2-5 | TRBD2 | TRBV3-1/TRBV3-2 | few | TGTGCCAGCAGCCAAACTAGCGGGGGGCGGGAGACCCAGTACTTC | CASSQTSGGRETQYF
TRBJ2-1 | TRBD1 | TRBV6-1 | . | TGTGCCAGCAGTGAAAGGGGACAGGGGGCTAGGAATGAGCAGTTCTTC | CASSERGQGARNEQFF
TRBJ1-1 | TRBD1 | TRBV5-1 | . | TGCGCCAGCGGCAAAGGACAGGGGAACACTGAAGCTTTCTTT | CASGKGQGNTEAFF
TRBJ2-7 | TRBD2 | TRBV3-1/TRBV3-2 | . | TGTGCCAGCAGCCAAGCGGGCCTAGCGGGGGGCGAGCAGTACTTC | CASSQAGLAGGEQYF
TRBJ2-3 | TRBD2 | TRBV3-1/TRBV3-2 | . | TGTGCCAGCAGCCTCATGGCGACTAGCGGGGGAGATACGCAGTATTTT | CASSLMATSGGDTQYF
TRBJ1-2 | . | TRBV9 | . | TGTGCCAGCAGCGTAAACGATGGAGTGTCCCAGGGTAACTATGGCTACACCTTC | CASSVNDGVSQGNYGYTF
TRBJ2-7 | TRBD1 | TRBV7-9 | . | TGTGCCAGCAGCTGGGGACAGGGGACGTACGAGCAGTACTTC | CASSWGQGTYEQYF
TRBJ1-2 | TRBD1 | TRBV4-1 | . | TGCGCCAGCAGCCAAGAAGGGCCGGGACAGCCTTATGGCTACACCTTC | CASSQEGPGQPYGYTF
TRBJ2-2 | TRBD1 | TRBV6-4 | . | TGTGCCAGCAAAGAGGGACAGGCGGCCGGGGAGCTGTTTTTT | CASKEGQAAGELFF
TRBJ1-1 | . | TRBV11-2 | . | TGTGCCAGCAGCTTAGATCCCGGGGGGATCGCTGAAGCTTTCTTT | CASSLDPGGIAEAFF
TRBJ2-3 | TRBD2 | TRBV6-1 | . | TGTGCCAGCAGTGAAACTAGCGGGGGGACTAGCACAGATACGCAGTATTTT | CASSETSGGTSTDTQYF
TRBJ1-1 | TRBD1 | TRBV6-1 | . | TGTGCCAGCAGTGAGACCTGGACAGGTTCTGAAGCTTTCTTT | CASSETWTGSEAFF
TRBJ1-1 | . | TRBV3-1/TRBV3-2 | . | TGTGCCAGCAGGCCTCTAGGCATGAACACTGAAGCTTTCTTT | CASRPLGMNTEAFF
TRBJ1-5 | TRBD1 | TRBV6-5 | . | TGTGCCACCCGAGAACAGGGGGATCAGCCCCAGCATTTT | CATREQGDQPQHF
TRBJ2-7 | . | TRBV5-1 | . | TGCGCCAGCAGCAGTGGAGGGGTCCCCTCCTACGAGCAGTACTTC | CASSSGGVPSYEQYF
TRBJ1-4 | TRBD1 | TRBV5-6 | . | TGTGCCAGCACCCTGCAGGGGGATGAAAAACTGTTTTTT | CASTLQGDEKLFF
TRBJ1-3 | . | TRBV30 | . | TGTGCCTCGGTCAGGGCATCTGGAAACACCATATATTTT | CASVRASGNTIYF
TRBJ1-1 | . | TRBV6-1 | . | TGTGCCAGCAGTGAAGTGGGTTTACGGAGAGCTTTCTTT | CASSEVGLRRAFF
TRBJ1-5 | TRBD1 | TRBV6-5 | . | TGTGCCAGCAGTTCAACAGGGGGGCGAGGCAATCAGCCCCAGCATTTT | CASSSTGGRGNQPQHF
TRBJ2-3 | TRBD2 | TRBV3-1/TRBV3-2 | . | TGTGCCAGCAGCCAAGTAGCGGGGGGAATATATACGCAGTATTTT | CASSQVAGGIYTQYF
TRBJ2-5 | . | TRBV2 | few | TGTGCCAGCAGCCCTCTCCACGGGGAGACCCAGTACTTC | CASSPLHGETQYF